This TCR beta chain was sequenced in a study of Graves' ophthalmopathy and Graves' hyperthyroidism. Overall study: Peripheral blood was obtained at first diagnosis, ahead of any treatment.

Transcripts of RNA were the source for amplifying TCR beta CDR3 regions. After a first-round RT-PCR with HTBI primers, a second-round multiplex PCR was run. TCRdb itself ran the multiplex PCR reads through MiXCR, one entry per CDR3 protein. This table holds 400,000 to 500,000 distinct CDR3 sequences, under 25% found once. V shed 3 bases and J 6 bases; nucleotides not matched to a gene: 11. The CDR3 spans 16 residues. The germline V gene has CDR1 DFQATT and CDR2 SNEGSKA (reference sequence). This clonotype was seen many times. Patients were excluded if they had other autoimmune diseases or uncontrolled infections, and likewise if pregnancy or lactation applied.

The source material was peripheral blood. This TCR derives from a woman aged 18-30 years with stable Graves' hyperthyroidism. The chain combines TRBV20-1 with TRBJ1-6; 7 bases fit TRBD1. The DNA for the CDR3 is TGCAGTGCTAGTGACGGAGGACAGGAGCCTAATTCACCCCTCCACTTT. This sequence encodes CSASDGGQEPNSPLHF.